This TCR beta chain was sequenced for a study of type 1 regulatory T cells. The overall study: This in vitro CD4 product, T-allo10, is enriched for Tr1 cells and alloantigen-specific.

This clonotype was seen only a few times. Per the germline V gene, CDR1 is SGHAT and CDR2 is FQDESV (reference sequence). CDR3 length equals 16 residues. V lost 1 base, J lost 4 bases, and 15 bases lay in between. TCRdb reprocessed the reads via MiXCR and lists one record per CDR3 protein. The sample has some 100,000 distinct CDR3 sequences, 25% to 40% seen once. This TCR came from a human donor in good health. The chain links TRBV11-1 to TRBJ2-3; maybe TRBD2 (6 bases). Sequencing was performed on CD4+ T cells, either the whole sample or a sorted fraction (not recorded which). The CDR3 region is CASSLVEGHGSDTQYF. The CDR3, as DNA: TGTGCCAGCAGCTTAGTGGAGGGCCACGGTTCAGATACGCAGTATTTT.